The rows below give T cell receptor beta chains drawn from one sample of a study of identifying expanded T cells in peripheral blood. Some clones are missing from TCRdb's copy, which holds only in-frame ones; the method was immunoSEQ multiplex PCR. The sample consists of around 85,000 clones, approximately 90% of them appearing once. The specimen sequenced was blood. These receptors originate from a person aged 18 to 75 in good health. The CDR3 runs from the conserved cysteine through the conserved F or W. D genes are given only for firm matches. Clone size is stated in some rows and not others, as once, few, many or a class when expanded.

>TRBJ1-6|TRBV6-1|TRBD1|-
CASKGTGANSPLHF
TGTGCCAGTAAGGGGACAGGGGCTAATTCACCCCTCCACTTT
>TRBJ1-5|TRBV13|-|-
CASSLRGAGYSNQPQHF
TGTGCCAGCAGCTTGAGAGGGGCGGGCTATAGCAATCAGCCCCAGCATTTT
>TRBJ2-2|TRBV7-8|-|few
CASRDRQNTGELFF
TGTGCCAGCAGGGACCGTCAGAACACCGGGGAGCTGTTTTTT
>TRBJ2-1|TRBV19|-|-
CASRRRGAAINEQFF
TGTGCCAGTAGAAGGAGGGGAGCCGCGATTAATGAGCAGTTCTTC
>TRBJ2-7|TRBV7-8|-|-
CASSYRVSYEQYF
TGTGCCAGCAGCTACAGGGTCTCCTACGAGCAGTACTTC
>TRBJ1-6|TRBV6-4|-|-
CASSDSTGPLHF
TGTGCCAGCAGTGACTCGACGGGGCCCCTCCACTTT
>TRBJ2-5|TRBV19|TRBD1|-
CASSSWGQGETQYF
TGTGCCAGTTCCTCTTGGGGACAGGGGGAGACCCAGTACTTC
>TRBJ2-3|TRBV4-1|-|-
CASSQEIGSLGTDTQYF
TGCGCCAGCAGCCAAGAAATTGGATCCCTGGGCACAGATACGCAGTATTTT
>TRBJ1-2|TRBV2|TRBD1|once
CASRLDRGNYGYTF
TGTGCCAGCAGGCTCGACAGGGGCAACTATGGCTACACCTTC
>TRBJ2-3|TRBV11-3|-|once
CASSLAGTSPTQYF
TGTGCCAGCAGTTTAGCTGGGACTTCTCCTACGCAGTATTTT